Listed here is a single T cell receptor (beta chain). This entry comes from a study of T cell responses to AZD1222 COVID-19 vaccine. This CDR3 has 12 residues. Sequencing was performed with immunoSEQ multiplex PCR; in TCRdb, only in-frame clones are kept and a portion is missing. The repertoire holds roughly 70,000 clones, with over 75% as singletons. The clonotype comes from an adult in good health. This specimen consisted of peripheral blood, obtained on day 0 of AZD1222 vaccination. J is TRBJ2-7 and V is TRBV21-1; the table's D call TRBD1 went unverified against the DNA. TRBV21-1 is an annotated pseudogene. The CDR3 nucleotides are TGTGCTCGAGGGGGCCTCGGCTACGAGCAGTACTTC. Translating gives CARGGLGYEQYF.